Reported below is one T cell receptor (beta chain). What it binds is not known. The germline V gene has CDR1 SGHRS and CDR2 YFSETQ. V shed 2 bases and J 7 bases; nucleotides not matched to a gene: 8. The CDR3 consists of 15 residues. Clones were sequenced by immunoSEQ multiplex PCR, and TCRdb holds only the in-frame ones, with some missing. The data show some 57,000 clones, around 93% seen once. This record comes from a study of Tregs in tolerant kidney transplant recipients. Related graft donors supplied nonmyeloablative bone marrow transplants, and mixed chimerism was transient. Unstimulated regulatory T cells (CD4+CD25+CD127-), CD4+CD25- non-regulatory cells, CD4 and CD8 cells were FACS-sorted from thawed PBMCs. Study observations and caveats: Nucleotide sequences could not be compared across some patients' samples due to primer changes. Validation in larger populations is needed because few patients were studied. This study did not directly address biological reproducibility.

This chain links TRBV5-1 with TRBJ2-2; 7 bases match TRBD1. The receptor comes from a human patient who received a combined kidney and bone marrow transplant. Part of the T cell pool may stem from the graft donor. Source: CD8+ T cells from blood (PBMCs), taken 24 months after the transplant. The DNA for the CDR3 is TGCGCCAGCAGCTTAACGACAGGGATGGTCGGGGAGCTGTTTTTT. Translation gives CASSLTTGMVGELFF. Looking up the rest from reference TRBV5-1 and TRBJ2-2 gives the full variable domain: KAGVTQTPRYLIKTRGQQVTLSCSPISGHRSVSWYQQTPGQGLQFLFEYFSETQRNKGNFPGRFSGRQFSNSRSEMNVSTLELGDSALYLCASSLTTGMVGELFFGEGSRLTVL.